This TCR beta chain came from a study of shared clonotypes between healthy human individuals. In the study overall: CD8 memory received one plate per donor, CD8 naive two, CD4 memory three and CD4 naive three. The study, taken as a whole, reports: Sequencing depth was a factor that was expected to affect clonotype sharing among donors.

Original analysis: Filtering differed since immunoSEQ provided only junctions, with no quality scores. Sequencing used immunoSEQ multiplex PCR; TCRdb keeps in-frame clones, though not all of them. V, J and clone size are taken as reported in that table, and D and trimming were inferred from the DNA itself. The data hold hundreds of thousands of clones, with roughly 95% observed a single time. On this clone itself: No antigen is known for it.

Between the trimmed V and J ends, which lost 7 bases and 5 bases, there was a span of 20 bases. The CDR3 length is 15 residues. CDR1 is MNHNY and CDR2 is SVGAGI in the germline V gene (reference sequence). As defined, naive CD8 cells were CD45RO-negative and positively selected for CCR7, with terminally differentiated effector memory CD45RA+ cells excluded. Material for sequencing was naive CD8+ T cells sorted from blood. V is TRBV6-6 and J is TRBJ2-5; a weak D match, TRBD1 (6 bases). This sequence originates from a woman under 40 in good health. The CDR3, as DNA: TGTGCCAGCAAGAATACAGGGTTGAGTCGGGAGACCCAGTACTTC. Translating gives CASKNTGLSRETQYF.